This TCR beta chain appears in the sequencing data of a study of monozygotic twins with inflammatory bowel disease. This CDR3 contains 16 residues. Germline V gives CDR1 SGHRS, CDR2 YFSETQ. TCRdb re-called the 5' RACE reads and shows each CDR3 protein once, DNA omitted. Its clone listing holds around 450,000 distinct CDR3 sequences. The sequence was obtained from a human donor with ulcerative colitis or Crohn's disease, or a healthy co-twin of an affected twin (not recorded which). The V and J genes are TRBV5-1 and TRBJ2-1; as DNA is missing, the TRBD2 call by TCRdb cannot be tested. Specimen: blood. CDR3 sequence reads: CASSKRTSGGANEQFF.